This T cell receptor (beta chain) was observed in a study of blood T cell repertoires in COVID-19. About the study: Sample material is recorded as cDNA or gDNA derived from T cells, B-cell-depleted T cells, or PBMCs.

The data were produced by immunoSEQ multiplex PCR, yet TCRdb's version contains in-frame clones alone and is incomplete. This table has approximately 130,000 clones, about 76% appearing once. CDR1 is SGHAT, CDR2 FQNNGV, per germline. The germline V and J ends were trimmed by 1 base and 3 bases, with 3 bases remaining between them. This CDR3 comprises 13 residues. The chain links TRBV11-2 to TRBJ2-2; D gene unclear. This receptor was identified in an older woman with active or convalescent COVID-19. Input material: peripheral blood. The CDR3 region has the DNA TGTGCCAGCAGCTTAGCTGACACCGGGGAGCTGTTTTTT. Protein: CASSLADTGELFF. The entire variable domain, with the rest obtained from reference TRBV11-2 and TRBJ2-2, is as follows: EAGVAQSPRYKIIEKRQSVAFWCNPISGHATLYWYQQILGQGPKLLIQFQNNGVVDDSQLPKDRFSAERLKGVDSTLKIQPAKLEDSAVYLCASSLADTGELFFGEGSRLTVL.